Here is one T cell receptor beta chain with its context. Its specificity is not known. The record originates from a study of post-analysis software for immune sequencing data. Study outcomes and limitations: Patients used about 5 TRBV segments, including TRBV5-6, TRBV5-1 and TRBV20-1, more often than controls.

The CDR3 extends over 15 amino acids. The V and J ends lost 0 bases and 8 bases respectively, with 14 bases between them. CDR1 and CDR2 from the germline V gene are MNHNY and SVGAGI (reference sequence). Libraries were made from TCR beta cDNA, and they carried unique molecular identifiers. A single record per CDR3 protein comes from TCRdb applying MiXCR to the PCR reads. The sample records under 650,000 distinct CDR3 sequences, 40% to 50% being singletons. The chain uses TRBV6-6 and TRBJ2-1; D gene ambiguous. The sequenced material came from blood. The receptor's source is a girl between 5 and 17 years old with multiple sclerosis. In DNA, the CDR3 is TGTGCCAGCAGTTACTCCCTATCGAAATTGGATGAGCAGTTCTTC. This sequence encodes CASSYSLSKLDEQFF.